One T cell receptor beta chain is described in this entry. The CDR3 has 16 amino acids. Germline assignment: CDR1 DFQATT and CDR2 SNEGSKA (reference sequence). V was clipped by 0 bases and J by 6 bases, with 17 bases between them. This sample was taken from a study of early T cells in non-severe SARS-CoV-2 infection. TCRdb reprocessed the 5' RACE reads via MiXCR and lists one record per CDR3 protein. This table holds 66,000 or so distinct CDR3 sequences, roughly an eighth found once. This TCR derives from an adult who was a healthcare worker with PCR-confirmed SARS-CoV-2 infection or an uninfected control (not recorded which). The sequencing input was whole blood. V is TRBV20-1 and J is TRBJ1-4; a weak D match, TRBD1 (5 bases). In nucleotides, the CDR3 is TGCAGTGCTAGAGATTTGAGGGGCTCCCAGCATGAAAAACTGTTTTTT. Translating gives CSARDLRGSQHEKLFF.